Sequencing of this T cell receptor beta chain was carried out in a study of shared clonotypes between healthy human individuals. Selected positively for CCR7 and CD45RO-negative, naive CD8 cells excluded terminally differentiated effector memory CD45RA+ cells. It was 200 to 250 ng DNA, around 32,000 T cell genomes, that sorted-subset replicate PCRs used. This table comes from immunoSEQ multiplex PCR, and its TCRdb copy is limited to in-frame clones, with some not included. The table has around 2,000,000 clones, just under 95% seen once. V gave up 4 bases and J gave up 3 bases; unmatched junction bases: 3. This CDR3 spans 14 amino acids. Per the germline V gene, CDR1 is MNHEY and CDR2 is SVGAGI.

The sample consisted of naive CD8+ T cells sorted from blood. The source of this sequence is a man between 18 and 29 years old in good health. This chain connects TRBV6-5 to TRBJ2-5, with 9 nucleotides matching TRBD2. DNA for the CDR3: TGTGCCAGCAGTTTGACTAGCGGAAAAGAGACCCAGTACTTC. It yields the protein CASSLTSGKETQYF.